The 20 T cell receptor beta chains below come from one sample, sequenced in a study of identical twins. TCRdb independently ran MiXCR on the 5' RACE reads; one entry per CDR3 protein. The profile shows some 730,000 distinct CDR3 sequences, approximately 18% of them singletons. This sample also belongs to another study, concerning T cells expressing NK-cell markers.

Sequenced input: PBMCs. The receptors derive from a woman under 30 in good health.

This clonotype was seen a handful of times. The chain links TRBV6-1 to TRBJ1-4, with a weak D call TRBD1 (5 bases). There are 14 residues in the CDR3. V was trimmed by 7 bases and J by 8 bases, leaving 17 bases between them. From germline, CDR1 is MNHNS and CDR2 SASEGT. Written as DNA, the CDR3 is TGTGCCAGCACCCGACAGTCCGATCTCGAAAAACTGTTTTTT. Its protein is CASTRQSDLEKLFF.

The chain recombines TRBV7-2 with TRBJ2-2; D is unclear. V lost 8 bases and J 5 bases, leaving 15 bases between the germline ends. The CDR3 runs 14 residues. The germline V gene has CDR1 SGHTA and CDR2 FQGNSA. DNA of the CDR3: TGTGCCAGCGAGGTCCAGGCGGTTACCGGGGAGCTGTTTTTT. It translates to CASEVQAVTGELFF.

The CDR3 reads CSASPYEGIQYF. The CDR3 coding sequence is TGCAGTGCTAGTCCCTACGAGGGCATTCAGTACTTC. The chain is built from TRBV20-1 and TRBJ2-4; D is possibly TRBD2 (5 bases). V lost 3 bases and J 9 bases, leaving 12 bases between the germline ends. The CDR3 loop spans 12 amino acids. Germline V gene data show CDR1 as DFQATT and CDR2 as SNEGSKA (reference sequence).

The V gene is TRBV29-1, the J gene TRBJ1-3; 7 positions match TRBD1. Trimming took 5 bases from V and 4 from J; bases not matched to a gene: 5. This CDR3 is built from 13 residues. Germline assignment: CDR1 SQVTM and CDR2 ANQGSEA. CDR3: CSVPGQPGNTIYF. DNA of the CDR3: TGCAGCGTTCCGGGACAGCCAGGAAACACCATATATTTT.

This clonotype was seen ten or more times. The CDR3 sequence: CASSLGAEAFF. DNA for the CDR3: TGTGCCAGCAGTTTAGGGGCGGAAGCTTTCTTT. The chain uses TRBV12-3 or TRBV12-4 and TRBJ1-1, with D unclear. This CDR3 spans 11 amino acids. V lost 1 base and J lost 8, with 5 bases in between.

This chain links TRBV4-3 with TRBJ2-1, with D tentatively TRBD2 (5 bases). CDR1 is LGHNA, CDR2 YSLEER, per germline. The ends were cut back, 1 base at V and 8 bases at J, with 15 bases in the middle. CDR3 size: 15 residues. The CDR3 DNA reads TGCGCCAGCAGCCAAGTTTATCGAGGCGGGCATGAGCAGTTCTTC. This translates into CASSQVYRGGHEQFF.

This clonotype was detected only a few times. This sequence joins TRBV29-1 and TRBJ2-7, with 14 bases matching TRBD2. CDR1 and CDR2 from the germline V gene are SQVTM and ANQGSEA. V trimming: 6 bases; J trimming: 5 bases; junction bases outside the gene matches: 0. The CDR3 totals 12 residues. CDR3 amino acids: CSVTSGRDEQYF. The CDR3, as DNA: TGCAGCGTGACTAGCGGGAGGGACGAGCAGTACTTC.

This chain's CDR3 is CAISESTGVSDTQYF. DNA of the CDR3: TGTGCCATCAGTGAGTCCACGGGGGTTTCAGATACGCAGTATTTT. The chain links TRBV10-3 to TRBJ2-3, with D perhaps TRBD2 (6 bases). CDR1 ENHRY and CDR2 SYGVKD come from the germline V gene. Trimming removed 0 bases at V and 4 bases at J, with 11 bases between. The CDR3 has 15 residues.

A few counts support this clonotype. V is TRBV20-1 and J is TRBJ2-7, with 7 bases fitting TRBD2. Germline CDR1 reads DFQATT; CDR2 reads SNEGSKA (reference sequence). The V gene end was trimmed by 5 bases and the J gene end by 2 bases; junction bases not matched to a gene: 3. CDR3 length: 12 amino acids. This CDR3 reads CSAGGTTYEQYF. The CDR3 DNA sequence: TGCAGTGCTGGAGGGACTACCTACGAGCAGTACTTC.

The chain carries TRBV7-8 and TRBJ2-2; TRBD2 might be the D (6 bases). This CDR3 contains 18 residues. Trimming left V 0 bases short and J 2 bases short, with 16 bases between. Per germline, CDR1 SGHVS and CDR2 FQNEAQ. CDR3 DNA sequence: TGTGCCAGCAGCTTAGCCGGAGGGCAGGGCTATAACACCGGGGAGCTGTTTTTT. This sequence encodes CASSLAGGQGYNTGELFF.

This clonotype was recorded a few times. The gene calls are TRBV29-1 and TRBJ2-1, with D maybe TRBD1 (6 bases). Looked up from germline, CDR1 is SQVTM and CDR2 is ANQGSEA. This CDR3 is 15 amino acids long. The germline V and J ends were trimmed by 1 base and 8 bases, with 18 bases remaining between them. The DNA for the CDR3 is TGCAGCGTTGAAGGTACAGGACAGAGTTTCGATGAGCAGTTCTTC. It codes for CSVEGTGQSFDEQFF.

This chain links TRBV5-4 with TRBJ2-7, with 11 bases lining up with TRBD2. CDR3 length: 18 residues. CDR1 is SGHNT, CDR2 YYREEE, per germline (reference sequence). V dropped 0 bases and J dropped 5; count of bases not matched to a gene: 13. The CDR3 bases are TGTGCCAGCAGCTTGGTATCCCCCCTAGCGGGAGGTTCCCACGAGCAGTACTTC. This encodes CASSLVSPLAGGSHEQYF.

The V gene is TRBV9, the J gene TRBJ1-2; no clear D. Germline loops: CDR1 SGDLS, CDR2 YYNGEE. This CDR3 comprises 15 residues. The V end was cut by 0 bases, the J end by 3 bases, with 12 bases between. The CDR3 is CASSVGGREDYGYTF. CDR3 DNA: TGTGCCAGCAGCGTAGGAGGAAGGGAGGACTATGGCTACACCTTC. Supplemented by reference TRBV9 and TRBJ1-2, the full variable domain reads DSGVTQTPKHLITATGQRVTLRCSPRSGDLSVYWYQQSLDQGLQFLIQYYNGEERAKGNILERFSAQQFPDLHSELNLSSLELGDSALYFCASSVGGREDYGYTFGSGTRLTVV.

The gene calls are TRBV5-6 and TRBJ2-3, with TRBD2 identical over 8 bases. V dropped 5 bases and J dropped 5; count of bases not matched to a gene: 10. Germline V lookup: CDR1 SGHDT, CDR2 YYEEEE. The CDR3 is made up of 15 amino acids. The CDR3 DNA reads TGTGCCAGCAGTTACAGCGGGAGACTAGTAGATACGCAGTATTTT. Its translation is CASSYSGRLVDTQYF.

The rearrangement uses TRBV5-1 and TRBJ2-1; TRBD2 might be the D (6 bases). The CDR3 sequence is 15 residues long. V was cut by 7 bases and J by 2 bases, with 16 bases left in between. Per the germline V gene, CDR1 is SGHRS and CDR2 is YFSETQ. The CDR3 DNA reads TGCGCCAGCGGCCCAATGCCGGGAGCCTACAATGAGCAGTTCTTC. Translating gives CASGPMPGAYNEQFF.

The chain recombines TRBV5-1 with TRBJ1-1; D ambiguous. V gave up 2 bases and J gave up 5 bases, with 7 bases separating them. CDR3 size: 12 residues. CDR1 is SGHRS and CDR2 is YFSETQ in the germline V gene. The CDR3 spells CASSFDVTEAFF. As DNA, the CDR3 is TGCGCCAGCAGCTTCGACGTTACTGAAGCTTTCTTT.

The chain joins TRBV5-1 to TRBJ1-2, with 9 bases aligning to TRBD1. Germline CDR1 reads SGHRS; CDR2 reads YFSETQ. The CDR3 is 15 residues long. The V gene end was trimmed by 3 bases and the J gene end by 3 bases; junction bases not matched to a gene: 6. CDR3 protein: CASSSGQGVDYGYTF. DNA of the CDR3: TGCGCCAGCAGCTCGGGACAGGGAGTCGACTATGGCTACACCTTC.

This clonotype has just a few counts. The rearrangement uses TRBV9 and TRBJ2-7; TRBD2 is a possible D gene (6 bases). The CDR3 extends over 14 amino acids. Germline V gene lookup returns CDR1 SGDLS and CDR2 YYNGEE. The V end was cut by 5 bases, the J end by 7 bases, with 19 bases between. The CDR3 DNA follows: TGTGCCAGCAGACCCGGACCCCCAGGAGGGGAGCAGTACTTC. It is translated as CASRPGPPGGEQYF.

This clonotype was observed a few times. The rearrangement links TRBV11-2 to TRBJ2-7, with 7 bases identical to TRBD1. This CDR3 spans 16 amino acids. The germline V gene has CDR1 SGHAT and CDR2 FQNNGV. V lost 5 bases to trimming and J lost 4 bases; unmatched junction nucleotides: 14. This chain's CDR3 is CASSPLPTGKRYEQYF. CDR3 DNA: TGTGCCAGCAGCCCCCTCCCGACAGGGAAGAGGTACGAGCAGTACTTC.

The CDR3 region is CASSTPAGYEQYF. CDR3 DNA: TGTGCCAGCAGCACCCCCGCGGGGTACGAGCAGTACTTC. V usage is TRBV7-8 and J usage is TRBJ2-7, with D possibly matching TRBD2 (6 bases). This CDR3 has 13 amino acids. Germline V gives CDR1 SGHVS, CDR2 FQNEAQ. Trimming stripped 5 bases from V and 4 bases from J, with 12 bases between.